This TCR beta chain came from a study of T cell responses to AZD1222 COVID-19 vaccine. A note on this clone: What it recognizes is unknown.

Overall study findings and caveats: Distributed over spike, vaccine-associated CD4 TCRs predominated at 160-218 and 743-854. Baseline testing showed seropositivity in only a handful of AZD1222 recipients.

Sequenced by immunoSEQ multiplex PCR; TCRdb stores in-frame clones only, minus some. The sample carries some 130,000 clones, just over 90% recorded once. Germline CDR1 and CDR2: SGHVS and FQNEAQ. The length of the CDR3 is 14 residues. Trimming removed 5 bases at V and 0 bases at J, with 11 bases between. The chain is built from TRBV7-8 and TRBJ2-7; D is ambiguous. The clonotype originates from an adult who received the AZD1222 COVID-19 vaccine. The sample was peripheral blood, taken 28 days after the second AZD1222 dose. This CDR3 reads CASSAVRSSYEQYF. Written as DNA, the CDR3 is TGTGCCAGCAGCGCCGTCAGGAGCTCCTACGAGCAGTACTTC.